The 12 T cell receptor beta chains below all came from one sample that was sequenced in a study of cytomegalovirus exposure and HLA in healthy donors. PCR was performed using 60 Vbeta and 13 Jbeta primers. Sequencing was performed with immunoSEQ multiplex PCR; in TCRdb, only in-frame clones are kept and a portion is missing. The repertoire includes about 100,000 clones, 70% of them detected once, and roughly 11% sits in the top ten. Material: PBMCs. All receptors derive from a man aged 35-49 years in good health and CMV-seropositive.

The CDR3 DNA is TGTGCCAGCTCTGCGGACAGGGCCGAAAAACTGTTTTTT. It codes for CASSADRAEKLFF. The chain combines TRBV18 with TRBJ1-4, with 8 bases fitting TRBD1. J was trimmed by 8 bases and V by 6 bases; bases with no gene match: 5. CDR3 length equals 13 residues. The germline CDR1 and CDR2 sequences are KGHSH and LQKENI.

The rearrangement joins TRBV19 to TRBJ2-1, with 7 nucleotides matching TRBD1. CDR1 and CDR2 (germline): LNHDA, SQIVND (reference sequence). Unmatched junction bases numbered 11, after V lost 6 bases and J lost 12 bases. CDR3 length: 13 amino acids. CDR3 bases: TGTGCCAGTAGGCCGGTCCCGGGACAGAGGCAGTTCTTC. This codes for CASRPVPGQRQFF.

The V and J genes are TRBV29-1 and TRBJ1-2; 9 positions match TRBD1. The germline CDR1 and CDR2 sequences are SQVTM and ANQGSEA. The CDR3 runs 15 residues. The J segment lost 8 bases and the V segment lost 5 bases, leaving 15 bases of the junction unmatched. CDR3 amino acids: CSVPGTGLSGRGYTF. CDR3 nucleotides: TGCAGCGTTCCCGGGACAGGGTTGTCGGGTCGAGGCTACACCTTC.

This clone was seen a handful of times. The V call is TRBV5-1, the J call TRBJ2-7; 13 nucleotides align to TRBD2. CDR3 length: 17 amino acids. Germline CDR1 reads SGHRS; CDR2 reads YFSETQ. The V gene end was trimmed by 2 bases and the J gene end by 2 bases; junction bases not matched to a gene: 7. This chain's CDR3 is CASSFQGLAGPPYEQYF. As DNA, the CDR3 is TGCGCCAGCAGCTTTCAGGGACTAGCGGGGCCTCCCTACGAGCAGTACTTC.

Turning to this clone: The same CDR3 can be traced to other DNA sequences in this sample. The J gene is TRBJ2-1, the V gene TRBV10-2; TRBD2 matches 7 bases. Germline CDR1 WSHSY, CDR2 SAAADI. The CDR3 contains 14 residues. J lost 4 bases, V lost 4 bases, and 4 bases had no gene match. CDR3 bases: TGCGCCAGCAGTGTGAGTAGCGGGTACAATGAGCAGTTCTTC. As protein: CASSVSSGYNEQFF.

The chain is built from TRBV7-8 and TRBJ2-2, with TRBD2 matching 13 bases. With 6 bases clipped from V and 2 bases from J, the junction kept 9 bases outside the gene matches. This CDR3 spans 18 amino acids. From germline, CDR1 is SGHVS and CDR2 FQNEAQ. The CDR3 sequence is CASRKPGLAGFNTGELFF. CDR3 nucleotides: TGTGCCAGCAGGAAACCGGGACTAGCGGGATTTAACACCGGGGAGCTGTTTTTT.

The chain couples TRBV4-3 to TRBJ2-2, with D possibly TRBD2 on 6 matching bases. The CDR3 is 16 amino acids. Germline assignment: CDR1 LGHNA and CDR2 YSLEER. V was trimmed by 0 bases and J by 7 bases, leaving 15 bases between them. CDR3 loop: CASSQEGDFLGGELFF. The CDR3 DNA sequence: TGCGCCAGCAGCCAAGAAGGGGACTTTTTAGGCGGGGAGCTGTTTTTT.

The chain is built from TRBV6-1 and TRBJ1-4, with TRBD1 matching over 9 bases. Looked up from germline, CDR1 is MNHNS and CDR2 is SASEGT. The CDR3 runs to 15 residues. With 7 bases clipped from V and 8 bases from J, the junction kept 11 bases outside the gene matches. The CDR3 loop is CASTPGTGFEEKLFF. CDR3 DNA: TGTGCCAGCACCCCCGGGACAGGGTTTGAGGAAAAACTGTTTTTT.

This chain connects TRBV7-3 to TRBJ2-3; D perhaps matches TRBD1 (5 bases). This CDR3 comprises 13 residues. Between the trimmed V and J ends, which lost 4 bases and 5 bases, there was a span of 10 bases. Germline V lookup: CDR1 SGHTA, CDR2 FQGTGA. Here the CDR3 reads CASSSQGQDTQYF. The CDR3 nucleotides are TGTGCCAGCAGCTCCCAGGGTCAAGATACGCAGTATTTT.

This chain uses TRBV4-1 with TRBJ2-1, with TRBD2 identical over 11 bases. This CDR3 is built from 15 residues. The V and J ends lost 0 bases and 15 bases, in that order; junction bases with no gene match: 10. Germline assignment: CDR1 MGHRA and CDR2 YSYEKL. CDR3 bases: TGCGCCAGCAGCCAAGACGGGACTAGCGGTCGCCCATTGTTCTTC. Translated: CASSQDGTSGRPLFF.

The chain uses TRBV6-1 and TRBJ2-5, with D hard to call. Trimming took 1 base from V and 5 from J, leaving 14 bases between them. This CDR3 region has 15 residues. The germline V gene has CDR1 MNHNS and CDR2 SASEGT. This chain's CDR3 is CASSEVLNSRETQYF. In DNA form, the CDR3 reads TGTGCCAGCAGTGAAGTCTTGAATTCGAGGGAGACCCAGTACTTC.

The chain uses TRBV7-6 and TRBJ2-7, with 10 bases fitting TRBD2. Germline lookup yields CDR1 SGHVS and CDR2 FNYEAQ. V lost 2 bases, J lost 5 bases, and 18 bases stayed unmatched. The CDR3 extends over 19 amino acids. The CDR3 protein is CASSLRGGRSGRAIDEQYF. For the CDR3, the DNA is TGTGCCAGCAGCTTAAGAGGGGGTCGGAGCGGGAGGGCCATCGACGAGCAGTACTTC.